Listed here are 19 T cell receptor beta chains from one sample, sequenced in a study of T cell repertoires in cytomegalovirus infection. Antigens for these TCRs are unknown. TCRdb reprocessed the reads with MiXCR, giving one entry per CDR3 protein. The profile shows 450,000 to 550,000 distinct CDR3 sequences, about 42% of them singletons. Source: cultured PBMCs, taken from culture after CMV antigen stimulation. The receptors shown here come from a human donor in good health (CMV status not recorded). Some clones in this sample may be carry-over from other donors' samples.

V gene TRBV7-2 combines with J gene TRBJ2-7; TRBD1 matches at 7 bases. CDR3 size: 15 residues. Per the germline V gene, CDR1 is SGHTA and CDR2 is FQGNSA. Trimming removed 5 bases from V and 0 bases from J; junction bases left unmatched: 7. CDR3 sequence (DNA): TGTGCCAGCAGCCGAAGACAGGGCTTCTCCTACGAGCAGTACTTC. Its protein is CASSRRQGFSYEQYF.

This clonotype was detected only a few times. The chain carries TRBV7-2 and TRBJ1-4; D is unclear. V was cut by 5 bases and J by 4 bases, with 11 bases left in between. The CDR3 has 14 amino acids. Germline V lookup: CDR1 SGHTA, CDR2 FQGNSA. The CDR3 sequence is CASSPSRGNEKLFF. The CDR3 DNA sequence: TGTGCCAGCAGCCCTTCCCGGGGTAATGAAAAACTGTTTTTT.

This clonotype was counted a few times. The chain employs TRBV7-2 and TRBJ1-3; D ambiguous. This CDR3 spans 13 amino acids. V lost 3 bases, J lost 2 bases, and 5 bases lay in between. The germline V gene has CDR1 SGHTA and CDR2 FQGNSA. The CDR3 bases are TGTGCCAGCAGCTTCCGGGCTGGAAACACCATATATTTT. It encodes CASSFRAGNTIYF.

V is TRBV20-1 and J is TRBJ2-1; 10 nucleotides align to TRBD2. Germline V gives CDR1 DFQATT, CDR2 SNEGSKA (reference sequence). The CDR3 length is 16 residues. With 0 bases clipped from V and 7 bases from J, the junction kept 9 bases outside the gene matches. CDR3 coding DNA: TGCAGTGCTAGAGATCCAGCGGGAGGGCCATGGAATGAGCAGTTCTTC. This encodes CSARDPAGGPWNEQFF.

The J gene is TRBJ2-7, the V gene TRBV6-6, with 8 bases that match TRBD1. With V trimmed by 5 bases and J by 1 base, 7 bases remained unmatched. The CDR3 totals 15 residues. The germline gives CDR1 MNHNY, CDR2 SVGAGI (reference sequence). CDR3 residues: CASSAGTGRSYEQYF. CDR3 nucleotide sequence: TGTGCCAGCAGTGCCGGGACAGGCAGATCCTACGAGCAGTACTTC.

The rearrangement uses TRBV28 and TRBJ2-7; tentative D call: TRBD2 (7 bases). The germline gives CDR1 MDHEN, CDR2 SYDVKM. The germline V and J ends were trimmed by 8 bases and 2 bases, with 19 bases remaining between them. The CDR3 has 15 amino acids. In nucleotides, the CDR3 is TGTGCCAGCGGGGTTTACGCGGGGGCCCCCTACGAGCAGTACTTC. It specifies CASGVYAGAPYEQYF.

The CDR3 protein is CASGNRGPRSYEQYF. As DNA, the CDR3 is TGTGCCAGCGGGAACAGGGGTCCTCGGTCCTACGAGCAGTACTTC. This chain connects TRBV6-2 or TRBV6-3 to TRBJ2-7, with 7 positions matching TRBD1. The CDR3 runs 15 residues. The V gene's germline CDR1 is MNHEY and CDR2 SVGEGT. Trimming took 8 bases from V and 1 from J; bases not matched to a gene: 11.

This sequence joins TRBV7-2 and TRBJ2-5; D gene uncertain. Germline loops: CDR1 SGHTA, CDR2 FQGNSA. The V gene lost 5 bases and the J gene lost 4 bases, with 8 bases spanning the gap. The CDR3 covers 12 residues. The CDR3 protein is CASSGDTETQYF. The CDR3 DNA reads TGTGCCAGCAGCGGGGATACAGAGACCCAGTACTTC.

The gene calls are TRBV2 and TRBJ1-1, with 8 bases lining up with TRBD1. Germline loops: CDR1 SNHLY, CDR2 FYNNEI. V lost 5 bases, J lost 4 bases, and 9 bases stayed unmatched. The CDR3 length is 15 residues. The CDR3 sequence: CASSRPSGGSTEAFF. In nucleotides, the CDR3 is TGTGCCAGCAGTCGCCCTTCAGGGGGCTCCACTGAAGCTTTCTTT.

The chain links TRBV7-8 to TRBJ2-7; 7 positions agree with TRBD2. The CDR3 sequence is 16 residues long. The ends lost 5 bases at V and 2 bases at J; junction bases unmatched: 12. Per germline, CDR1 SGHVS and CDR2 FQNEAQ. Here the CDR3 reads CASSRGSGRGTYEQYF. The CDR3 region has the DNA TGTGCCAGCAGCCGGGGCTCGGGGCGGGGGACCTACGAGCAGTACTTC.

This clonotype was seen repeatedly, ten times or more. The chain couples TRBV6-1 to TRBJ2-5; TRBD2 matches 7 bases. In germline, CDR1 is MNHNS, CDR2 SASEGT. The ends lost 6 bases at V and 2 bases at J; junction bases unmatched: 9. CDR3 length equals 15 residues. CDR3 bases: TGTGCCAGCAGCTGGGGGGGAGTGGGGCAAGAGACCCAGTACTTC. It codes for CASSWGGVGQETQYF.

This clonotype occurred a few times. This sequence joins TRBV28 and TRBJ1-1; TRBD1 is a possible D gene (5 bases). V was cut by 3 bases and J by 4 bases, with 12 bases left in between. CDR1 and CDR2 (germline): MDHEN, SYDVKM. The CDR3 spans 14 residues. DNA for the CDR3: TGTGCCAGCAGTTTTCGGGGGATCGGCACTGAAGCTTTCTTT. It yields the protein CASSFRGIGTEAFF.

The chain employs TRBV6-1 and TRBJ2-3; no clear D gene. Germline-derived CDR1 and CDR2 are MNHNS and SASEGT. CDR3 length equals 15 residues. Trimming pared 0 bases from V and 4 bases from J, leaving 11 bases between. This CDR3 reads CASSEALGYADTQYF. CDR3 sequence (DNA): TGTGCCAGCAGTGAAGCTCTCGGCTACGCAGATACGCAGTATTTT.

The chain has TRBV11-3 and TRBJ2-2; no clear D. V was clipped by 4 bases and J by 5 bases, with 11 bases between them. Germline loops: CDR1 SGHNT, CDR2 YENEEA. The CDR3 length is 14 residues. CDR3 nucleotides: TGTGCCAGCAGCTCCTTAGTAGGGACCGGGGAGCTGTTTTTT. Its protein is CASSSLVGTGELFF.

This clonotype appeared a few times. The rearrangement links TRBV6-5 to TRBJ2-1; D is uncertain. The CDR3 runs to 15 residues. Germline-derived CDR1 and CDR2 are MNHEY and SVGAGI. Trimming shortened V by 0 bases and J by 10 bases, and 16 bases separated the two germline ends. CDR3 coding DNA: TGTGCCAGCAGTTACTCGACCAGATACAAGCCCGAGCAGTTCTTC. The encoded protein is CASSYSTRYKPEQFF.

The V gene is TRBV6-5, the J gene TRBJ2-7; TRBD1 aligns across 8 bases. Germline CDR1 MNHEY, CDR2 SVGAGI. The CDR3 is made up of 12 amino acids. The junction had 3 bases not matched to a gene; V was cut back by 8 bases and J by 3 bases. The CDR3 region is CASRTGLYEQYF. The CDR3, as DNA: TGTGCCAGCCGGACAGGGCTCTACGAGCAGTACTTC.

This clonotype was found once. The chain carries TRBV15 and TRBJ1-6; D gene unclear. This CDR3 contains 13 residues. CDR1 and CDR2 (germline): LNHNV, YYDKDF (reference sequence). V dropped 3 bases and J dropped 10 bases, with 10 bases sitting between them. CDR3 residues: CATSRVIGSPLHF. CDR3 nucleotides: TGTGCCACCAGCAGGGTCATAGGGTCACCCCTCCACTTT.

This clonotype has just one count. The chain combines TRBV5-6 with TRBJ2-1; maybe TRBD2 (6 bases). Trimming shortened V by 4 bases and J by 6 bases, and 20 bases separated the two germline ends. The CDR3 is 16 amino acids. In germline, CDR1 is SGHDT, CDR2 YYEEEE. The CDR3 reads CASSRPASGVRNEQFF. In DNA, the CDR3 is TGTGCCAGCAGCCGTCCCGCCTCGGGGGTCCGCAATGAGCAGTTCTTC. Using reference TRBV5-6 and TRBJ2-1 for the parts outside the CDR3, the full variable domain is DAGVTQSPTHLIKTRGQQVTLRCSPKSGHDTVSWYQQALGQGPQFIFQYYEEEERQRGNFPDRFSGHQFPNYSSELNVNALLLGDSALYLCASSRPASGVRNEQFFGPGTRLTVL.

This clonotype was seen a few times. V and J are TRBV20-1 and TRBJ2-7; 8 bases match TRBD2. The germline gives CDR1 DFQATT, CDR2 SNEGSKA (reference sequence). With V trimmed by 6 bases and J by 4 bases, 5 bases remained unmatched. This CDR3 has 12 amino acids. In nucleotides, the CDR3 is TGCAGTGCCGAGCGGGAGCTGTACGAGCAGTACTTC. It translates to CSAERELYEQYF.